This T cell receptor beta chain was captured by sequencing in a study of cytomegalovirus exposure and HLA in healthy donors. Points from the study as a whole: A later look showed TCR association rates differing by HLA locus, highest for DRB1 and lowest for HLA-C.

On this clone itself: Its antigen is unknown.

PCR involved 60 Vbeta and 13 Jbeta primers. Data came from immunoSEQ multiplex PCR; TCRdb stores just in-frame clones and leaves some out. The sample shows under 200,000 clones, and approximately 0.8% sits with its ten largest clones. Germline CDR1 SNHLY, CDR2 FYNNEI. The CDR3 is 13 amino acids. V dropped 4 bases and J dropped 6 bases, with 13 bases sitting between them. The chain joins TRBV2 to TRBJ2-7; D might be TRBD2 (6 bases). The TCR was taken from a woman under 30 in good health and CMV-seropositive. Sequenced: PBMCs. CDR3 sequence: CASSAGGLGEQYF. The CDR3 region has the DNA TGTGCCAGCAGTGCAGGAGGGTTGGGCGAGCAGTACTTC.